This is a list of T cell receptor beta chains from one sample in a study of blood T cell repertoires in COVID-19. TCRdb keeps only in-frame clones here, not all; method: immunoSEQ multiplex PCR. The table has under 500,000 clones, 75% to 90% seen once. The specimen sequenced was peripheral blood. Receptor source: a woman aged 30 to 39 with acute or convalescent COVID-19. The CDR3 runs from the conserved cysteine through the conserved F or W. The order of the fields is D gene, J gene, V gene, clone size, CDR3 DNA, CDR3 protein. The D gene is left open where the match is weak. The listing skips clone size in some rows; elsewhere it reads once, few, many or a size class.

>.|TRBJ1-2|TRBV7-2|once
TGTGCCAGCAGCTTTCAGGGCCTACTCGGTGGCTACACCTTC
CASSFQGLLGGYTF
>TRBD1|TRBJ2-7|TRBV19|.
TGTGCCAGTAGTCCCGGGACAGGGGCTACGTCGAACTTC
CASSPGTGATSNF
>TRBD1|TRBJ2-1|TRBV19|.
TGTGCCAGCGGGACAGGGCCCAATGAGCAGTTCTTC
CASGTGPNEQFF
>.|TRBJ1-2|TRBV6-5|few
TGTGCCAGCTCCTCCAGTCCGGGGGTTGGCTATGGCTACACCTTC
CASSSSPGVGYGYTF
>.|TRBJ1-3|TRBV29-1|.
TGCAGCGTCAAAACAGGGAGAGAAGGAAACACCATATATTTT
CSVKTGREGNTIYF
>.|TRBJ1-2|TRBV7-2|.
TGTGCCAGCAGCCACAGTGAGGGCTATGGCTACACCTTC
CASSHSEGYGYTF
>.|TRBJ2-2|TRBV6-1|.
TGTGCCAGCAGTGAAACATTGTGGCAGAACACCGGGGAGCTGTTTTTT
CASSETLWQNTGELFF
>TRBD1|TRBJ2-1|TRBV9|.
TGTGCCAGCAGCGTAGTGGGACAGGGGTCCTACAATGAGCAGTTCTTC
CASSVVGQGSYNEQFF
>TRBD2|TRBJ2-7|TRBV28|few
TGTGCCAGCGTAGTAGCGGGGAGATCCTACGAGCAGTACTTC
CASVVAGRSYEQYF
>.|TRBJ2-5|TRBV25-1|.
TGTGCCAGCAGTGAACGGCCAGGGTACGAAGAGACCCAGTACTTC
CASSERPGYEETQYF
>.|TRBJ2-2|TRBV11-3|.
TGTGCCAGCAGCTTAGGACAGGACACCGGGGAGCTGTTTTTT
CASSLGQDTGELFF
>.|TRBJ2-7|TRBV28|.
TGTGCCAGCAGTCAGCCGGACAGCCACAGGGAGCAGTACTTC
CASSQPDSHREQYF
>.|TRBJ1-2|TRBV27|once
TGTGCCAGCAGTTTAGTCCCAGGCCCCATTAATTACTATGGCTACACCTTC
CASSLVPGPINYYGYTF
>.|TRBJ1-1|TRBV19|.
TGTGCCAGCCACAGGCGATATGAAGCTTTCTTT
CASHRRYEAFF
>TRBD2|TRBJ2-5|TRBV3-1/TRBV3-2|.
TGTGCCAGCAGCCGACGGGGGGAGGAGACCCAGTACTTC
CASSRRGEETQYF
>.|TRBJ2-3|TRBV5-1|.
TGCGCCAGCAGCTCCGGGACTAGCACAGATACGCAGTATTTT
CASSSGTSTDTQYF
>.|TRBJ1-2|TRBV19|.
TGTGCCAGTAGTAAGTCTCTAGAACTCTATGGCTACACCTTC
CASSKSLELYGYTF
>TRBD1|TRBJ1-2|TRBV5-1|.
TGCGCCAGCAGCTTACCGGACAGGGGGGATCATGGCTACACCTTC
CASSLPDRGDHGYTF
>TRBD1|TRBJ2-7|TRBV18|once
TGTGCCAGCTCCCCAGGGGGCGAAATGGCCTACGAGCAGTACTTC
CASSPGGEMAYEQYF
>.|TRBJ1-4|TRBV2|.
TGTGCCAGCGGTGACAGTGCAACTAATGAAAAACTGTTTTTT
CASGDSATNEKLFF
>TRBD1|TRBJ1-1|TRBV6-5|.
TGTGCCAGCAGGGGACAGGGGGTGGGGTACACTGAAGCTTTCTTT
CASRGQGVGYTEAFF
>.|TRBJ2-1|TRBV2|once
TGTGCCAGCAGTTTTTATAGGAGCTCCTACAATGAGCAGTTCTTC
CASSFYRSSYNEQFF
>.|TRBJ2-7|TRBV12-3/TRBV12-4|.
TGTGCCAGCAGTTTAGCGGCAGGGAACGAGCAGTACTTC
CASSLAAGNEQYF
>.|TRBJ2-3|TRBV29-1|once
TGCAGCGCCATGGGGGGTAGCACAGATACGCAGTATTTT
CSAMGGSTDTQYF
>TRBD1|TRBJ1-5|TRBV5-1|.
TGCGCCAGCAGCCCCGACAATGGGGAGACAGGGGGCGGGCAGCCCCAGCATTTT
CASSPDNGETGGGQPQHF
>TRBD2|TRBJ2-1|TRBV6-2/TRBV6-3|.
TGTGCCAGCAGTTACTCGGCGAGCGGGGGGGCTAATGAGCAGTTCTTC
CASSYSASGGANEQFF
>.|TRBJ1-1|TRBV2|.
TGTGCCAGCAGTGAAGATTTGGGCGTTGGGAACACTGAAGCTTTCTTT
CASSEDLGVGNTEAFF
>TRBD1|TRBJ2-3|TRBV4-1|.
TGCGCCAGCAGCCAACTGGGACAGAACACAGATACGCAGTATTTT
CASSQLGQNTDTQYF
>.|TRBJ2-2|TRBV6-5|.
TGTGCCAGCAGTTTTTCCCGGGGGTCCGCCGGGGAGCTGTTTTTT
CASSFSRGSAGELFF
>.|TRBJ2-5|TRBV12-5|.
TGTGCTAGTGCCCAAAACGTCGGGCAAGAGACCCAGTACTTC
CASAQNVGQETQYF
>.|TRBJ2-6|TRBV10-3|.
TGTGCCATCAGTGAGGCGACAGGTATGGTCGGGGCCAACGTCCTGACTTTC
CAISEATGMVGANVLTF
>.|TRBJ2-2|TRBV9|.
TGTGCCAGCAGCGTAGTCGGGGGGGAGCTGTTTTTT
CASSVVGGELFF
>TRBD1|TRBJ1-2|TRBV2|.
TGTGCCAGCACCTTGGGACAGGGGGGTTATGGCTACACCTTC
CASTLGQGGYGYTF
>.|TRBJ1-5|TRBV6-5|.
TGTGCCAGCAGCCACAGGGCCAATCAGCCCCAGCATTTT
CASSHRANQPQHF
>.|TRBJ1-3|TRBV21-1|.
TGTGCCAGCAGCAAGGACAATGATGGAAACACCATATATTTT
CASSKDNDGNTIYF
>.|TRBJ2-7|TRBV30|few
TGTGCCTGGAGTGTACCGGGGTCCTCCTCCTACGAGCAGTACTTC
CAWSVPGSSSYEQYF
>TRBD1|TRBJ2-6|TRBV19|.
TGTGCCAGTAGTAGCATACAGGGGTCTGGGGATGGGGCCAACGTCCTGACTTTC
CASSSIQGSGDGANVLTF
>TRBD2|TRBJ2-2|TRBV4-1|.
TGCGCCAGCAGCCAAAGACTAGCAGCCGGGGAGCTGTTTTTT
CASSQRLAAGELFF
>.|TRBJ1-1|TRBV5-8|.
TGTGCCAGCAGCTTGGATCGCGGCGCCATGAACACTGAAGCTTTCTTT
CASSLDRGAMNTEAFF
>TRBD1|TRBJ1-1|TRBV19|.
TGTGCCAGTAGGTCGACAGGGATGGACACTGAAGCTTTCTTT
CASRSTGMDTEAFF
>.|TRBJ2-3|TRBV2|.
TGTGCCAGCAACACCAAGGGGCCTGTAGATACGCAGTATTTT
CASNTKGPVDTQYF
>TRBD1|TRBJ1-2|TRBV19|.
TGTGCCAGTAGTGGGGACAGGGCTGGCTACACCTTC
CASSGDRAGYTF
>TRBD2|TRBJ2-3|TRBV2|.
TGTGCCAGCAGTGAAAGCGCGGGGGTAGATACGCAGTATTTT
CASSESAGVDTQYF
>.|TRBJ1-3|TRBV6-5|.
TGTGCCAGCAGTTACTCGAGCAGACTAAGAAACACCATATATTTT
CASSYSSRLRNTIYF